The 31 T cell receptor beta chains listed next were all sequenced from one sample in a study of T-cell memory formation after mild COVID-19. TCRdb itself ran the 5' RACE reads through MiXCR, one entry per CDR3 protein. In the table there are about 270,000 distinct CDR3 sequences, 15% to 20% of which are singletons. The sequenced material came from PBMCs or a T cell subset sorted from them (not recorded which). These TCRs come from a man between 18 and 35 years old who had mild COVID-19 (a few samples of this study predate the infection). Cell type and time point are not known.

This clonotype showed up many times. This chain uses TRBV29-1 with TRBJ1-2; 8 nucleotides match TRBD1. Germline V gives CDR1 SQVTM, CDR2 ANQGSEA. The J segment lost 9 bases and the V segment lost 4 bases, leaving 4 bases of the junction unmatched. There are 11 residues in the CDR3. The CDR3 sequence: CSVGRDRRYTF. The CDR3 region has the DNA TGCAGCGTTGGCCGGGACAGGCGCTACACCTTC.

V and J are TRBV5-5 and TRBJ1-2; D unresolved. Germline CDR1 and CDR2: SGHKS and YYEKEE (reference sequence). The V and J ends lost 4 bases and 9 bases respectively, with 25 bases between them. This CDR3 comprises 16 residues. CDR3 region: CASSPDPTRLGYRYTF. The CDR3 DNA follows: TGTGCCAGCAGCCCCGACCCCACCCGCCTCGGGTATCGCTACACCTTC.

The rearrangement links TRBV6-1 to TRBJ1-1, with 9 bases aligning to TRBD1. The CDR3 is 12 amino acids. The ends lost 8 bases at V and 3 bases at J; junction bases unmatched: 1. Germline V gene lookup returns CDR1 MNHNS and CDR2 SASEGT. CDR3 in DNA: TGTGCCAGCCGACAGGGGGACACTGAAGCTTTCTTT. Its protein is CASRQGDTEAFF.

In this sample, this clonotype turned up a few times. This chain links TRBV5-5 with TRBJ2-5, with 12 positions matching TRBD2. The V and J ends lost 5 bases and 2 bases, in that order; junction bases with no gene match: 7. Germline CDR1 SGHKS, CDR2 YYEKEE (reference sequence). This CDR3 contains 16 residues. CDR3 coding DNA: TGTGCCAGCAGAGCCCCTCTAGCGGGGGGGCAAGAGACCCAGTACTTC. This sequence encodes CASRAPLAGGQETQYF.

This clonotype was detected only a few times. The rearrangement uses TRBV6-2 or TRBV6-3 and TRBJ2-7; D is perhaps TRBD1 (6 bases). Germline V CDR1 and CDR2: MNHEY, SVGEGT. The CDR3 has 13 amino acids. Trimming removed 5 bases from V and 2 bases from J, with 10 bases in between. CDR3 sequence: CASSDRTAYEQYF. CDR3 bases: TGTGCCAGCAGTGACCGGACAGCCTACGAGCAGTACTTC.

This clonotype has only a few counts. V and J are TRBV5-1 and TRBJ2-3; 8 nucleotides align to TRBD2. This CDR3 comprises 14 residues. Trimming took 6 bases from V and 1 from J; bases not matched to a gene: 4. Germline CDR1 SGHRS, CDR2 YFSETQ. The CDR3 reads CASTPTSGTDTQYF. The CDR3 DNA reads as TGCGCCAGCACGCCGACTAGCGGCACAGATACGCAGTATTTT.

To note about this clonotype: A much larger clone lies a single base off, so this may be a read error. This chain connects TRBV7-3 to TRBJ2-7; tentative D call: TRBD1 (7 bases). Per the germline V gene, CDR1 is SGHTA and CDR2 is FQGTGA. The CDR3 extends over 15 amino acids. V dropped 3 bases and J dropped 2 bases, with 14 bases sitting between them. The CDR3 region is CASSFRRGTAYEQYF. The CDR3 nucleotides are TGTGCCAGCAGCTTTAGGAGGGGGACAGCCTACGAGCAGTACTTC.

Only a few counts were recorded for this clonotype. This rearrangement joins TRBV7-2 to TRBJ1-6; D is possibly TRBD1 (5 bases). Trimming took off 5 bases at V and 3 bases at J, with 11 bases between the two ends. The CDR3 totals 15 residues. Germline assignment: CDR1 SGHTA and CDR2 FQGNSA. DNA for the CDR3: TGTGCCAGCAGCCAAGAGGGGCTCTATAATTCACCCCTCCACTTT. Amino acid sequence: CASSQEGLYNSPLHF.

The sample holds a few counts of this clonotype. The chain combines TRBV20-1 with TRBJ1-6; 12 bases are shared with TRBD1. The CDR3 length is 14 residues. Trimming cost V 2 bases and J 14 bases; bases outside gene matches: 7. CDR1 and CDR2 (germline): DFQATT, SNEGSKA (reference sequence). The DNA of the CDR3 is TGCAGTGCTAGACCCGGGACAGGGGGCGGATCCCTCCACTTT. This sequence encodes CSARPGTGGGSLHF.

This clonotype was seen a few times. The CDR3 DNA reads as TGCAGCGTTGCAACCTTGTCAGGGTCGGGCACTGAAGCTTTCTTT. Residues: CSVATLSGSGTEAFF. The J gene is TRBJ1-1, the V gene TRBV29-1; possible D gene TRBD1, 5 bases. The germline gives CDR1 SQVTM, CDR2 ANQGSEA. The V gene lost 4 bases and the J gene lost 4 bases, with 19 bases spanning the gap. This CDR3 contains 15 residues.

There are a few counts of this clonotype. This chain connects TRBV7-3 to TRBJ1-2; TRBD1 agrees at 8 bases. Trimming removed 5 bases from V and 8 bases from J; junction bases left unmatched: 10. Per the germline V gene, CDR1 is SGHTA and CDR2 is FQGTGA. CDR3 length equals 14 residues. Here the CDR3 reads CASSPGGAGGGYTF. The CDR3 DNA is TGTGCCAGCAGCCCCGGGGGGGCAGGGGGCGGCTACACCTTC.

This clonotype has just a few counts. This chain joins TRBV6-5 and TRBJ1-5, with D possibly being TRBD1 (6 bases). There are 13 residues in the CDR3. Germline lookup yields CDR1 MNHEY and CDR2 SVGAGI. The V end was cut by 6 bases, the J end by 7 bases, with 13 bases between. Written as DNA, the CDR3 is TGTGCCAGCAGGATCAGGGGTGGGCAGCCCCAGCATTTT. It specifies CASRIRGGQPQHF.

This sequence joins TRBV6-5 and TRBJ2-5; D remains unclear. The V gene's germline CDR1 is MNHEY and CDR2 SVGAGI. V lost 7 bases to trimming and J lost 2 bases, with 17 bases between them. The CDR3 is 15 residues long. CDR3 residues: CASTEFGQKQETQYF. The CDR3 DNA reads TGTGCCAGCACCGAGTTTGGGCAGAAACAAGAGACCCAGTACTTC.

The CDR3 DNA follows: TGCGCCAGCAGCTTTGAGGGCAGGGCCACTGAAGCTTTCTTT. Amino acid sequence: CASSFEGRATEAFF. The J gene is TRBJ1-1, the V gene TRBV5-1; tentative D call: TRBD1 (5 bases). Per the germline V gene, CDR1 is SGHRS and CDR2 is YFSETQ. CDR3 size: 14 residues. Trimming removed 2 bases from V and 4 bases from J, with 12 bases in between.

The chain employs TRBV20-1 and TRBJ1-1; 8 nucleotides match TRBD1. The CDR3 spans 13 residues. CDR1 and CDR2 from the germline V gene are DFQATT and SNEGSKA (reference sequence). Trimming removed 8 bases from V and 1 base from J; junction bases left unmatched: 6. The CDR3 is CSTSTGENTEAFF. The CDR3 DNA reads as TGCAGTACTTCGACAGGGGAGAACACTGAAGCTTTCTTT.

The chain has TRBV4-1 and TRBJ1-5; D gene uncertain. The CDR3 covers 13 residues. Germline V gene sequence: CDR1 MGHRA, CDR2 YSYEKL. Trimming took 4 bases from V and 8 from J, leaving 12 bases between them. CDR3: CASSLRPGEPQHF. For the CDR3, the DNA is TGCGCCAGCAGCCTTCGCCCCGGAGAGCCCCAGCATTTT.

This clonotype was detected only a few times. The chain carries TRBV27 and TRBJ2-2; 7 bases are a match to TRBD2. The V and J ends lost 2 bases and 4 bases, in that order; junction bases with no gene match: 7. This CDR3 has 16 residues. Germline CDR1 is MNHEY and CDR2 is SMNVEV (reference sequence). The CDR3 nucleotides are TGTGCCAGCAGTTTACTAGCGGTCGGGGGCACCGGGGAGCTGTTTTTT. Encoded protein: CASSLLAVGGTGELFF.

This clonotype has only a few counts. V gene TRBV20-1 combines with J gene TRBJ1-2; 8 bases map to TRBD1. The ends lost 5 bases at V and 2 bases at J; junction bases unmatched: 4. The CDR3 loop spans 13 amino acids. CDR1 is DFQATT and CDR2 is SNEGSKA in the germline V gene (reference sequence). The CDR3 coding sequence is TGCAGTGCTCCGGACAGGGAGAACTATGGCTACACCTTC. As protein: CSAPDRENYGYTF.

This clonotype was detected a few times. The CDR3 here is CAIRNTGHGTEAFF. The CDR3 DNA follows: TGTGCCATCAGGAATACAGGTCACGGCACTGAAGCTTTCTTT. The chain recombines TRBV10-3 with TRBJ1-1; D possibly corresponds to TRBD1 (5 bases). The CDR3 is made up of 14 amino acids. V shed 6 bases and J shed 4 bases, with 15 bases lying between them. The germline gives CDR1 ENHRY, CDR2 SYGVKD.

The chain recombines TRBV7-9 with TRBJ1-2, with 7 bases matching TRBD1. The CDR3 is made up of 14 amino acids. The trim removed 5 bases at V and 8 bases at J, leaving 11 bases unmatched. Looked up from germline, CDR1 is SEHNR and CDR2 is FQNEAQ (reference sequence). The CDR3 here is CASSLDRAIRGYTF. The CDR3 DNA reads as TGTGCCAGCAGCCTAGACAGGGCAATTAGGGGCTACACCTTC.

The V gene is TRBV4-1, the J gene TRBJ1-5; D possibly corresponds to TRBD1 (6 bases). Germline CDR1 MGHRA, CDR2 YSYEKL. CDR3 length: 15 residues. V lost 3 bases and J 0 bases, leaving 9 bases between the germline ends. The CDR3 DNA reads TGCGCCAGCAGCCACCGACAGGTTAGCAATCAGCCCCAGCATTTT. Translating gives CASSHRQVSNQPQHF.

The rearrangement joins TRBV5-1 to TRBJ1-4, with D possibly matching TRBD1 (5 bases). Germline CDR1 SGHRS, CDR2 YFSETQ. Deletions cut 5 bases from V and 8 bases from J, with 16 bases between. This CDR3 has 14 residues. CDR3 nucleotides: TGCGCCAGCAGGTCAACAGGCTCCTACGAAAAACTGTTTTTT. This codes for CASRSTGSYEKLFF.

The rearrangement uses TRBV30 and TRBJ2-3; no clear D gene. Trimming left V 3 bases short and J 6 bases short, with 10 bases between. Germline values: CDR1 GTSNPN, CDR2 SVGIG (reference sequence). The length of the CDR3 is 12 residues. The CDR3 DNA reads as TGTGCCTGGAGGAATAGTGGGGATACGCAGTATTTT. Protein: CAWRNSGDTQYF. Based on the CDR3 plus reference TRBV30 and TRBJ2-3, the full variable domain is SQTIHQWPATLVQPVGSPLSLECTVEGTSNPNLYWYRQAAGRGLQLLFYSVGIGQISSEVPQNLSASRPQDRQFILSSKKLLLSDSGFYLCAWRNSGDTQYFGPGTRLTVL.

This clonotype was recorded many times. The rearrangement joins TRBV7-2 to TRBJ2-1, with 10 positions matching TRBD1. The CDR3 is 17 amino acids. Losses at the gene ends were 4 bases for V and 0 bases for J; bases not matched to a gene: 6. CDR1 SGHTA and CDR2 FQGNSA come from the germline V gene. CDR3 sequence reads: CASSSLGQGSSYNEQFF. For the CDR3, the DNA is TGTGCCAGCAGCTCCCTGGGACAGGGGAGCTCCTACAATGAGCAGTTCTTC.

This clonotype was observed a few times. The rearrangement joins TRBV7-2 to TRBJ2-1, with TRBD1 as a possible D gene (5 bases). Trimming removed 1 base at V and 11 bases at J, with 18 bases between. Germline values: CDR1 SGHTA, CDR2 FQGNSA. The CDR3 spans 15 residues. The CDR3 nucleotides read TGTGCCAGCAGCTTAGGCAGGGCCTGGGCAGGTAAGCAGTTCTTC. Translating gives CASSLGRAWAGKQFF.

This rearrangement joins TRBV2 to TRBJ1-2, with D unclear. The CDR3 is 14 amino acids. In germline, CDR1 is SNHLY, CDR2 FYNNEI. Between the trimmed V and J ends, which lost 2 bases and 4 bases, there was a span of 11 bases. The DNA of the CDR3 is TGTGCCAGCAGTGAATTCGAGTGGAGCTATGGCTACACCTTC. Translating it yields CASSEFEWSYGYTF. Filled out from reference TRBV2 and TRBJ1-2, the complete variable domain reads EPEVTQTPSHQVTQMGQEVILRCVPISNHLYFYWYRQILGQKVEFLVSFYNNEISEKSEIFDDQFSVERPDGSNFTLKIRSTKLEDSAMYFCASSEFEWSYGYTFGSGTRLTVV.

The CDR3 is CASSHDRDRGYEQYV. The DNA for the CDR3 is TGTGCCAGCAGCCACGACCGGGACAGGGGTTACGAGCAGTACGTC. The rearrangement joins TRBV14 to TRBJ2-7; 10 bases align to TRBD1. CDR1 is SGHDN and CDR2 is FVKESK in the germline V gene. J was trimmed by 4 bases and V by 3 bases; bases with no gene match: 6. This CDR3 comprises 15 residues.

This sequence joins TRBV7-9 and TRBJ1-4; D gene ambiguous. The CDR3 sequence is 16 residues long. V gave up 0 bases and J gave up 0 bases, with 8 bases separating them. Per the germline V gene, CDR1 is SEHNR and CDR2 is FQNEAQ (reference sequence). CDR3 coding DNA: TGTGCCAGCAGCTTAGCGAGGGCAGCAACTAATGAAAAACTGTTTTTT. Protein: CASSLARAATNEKLFF.

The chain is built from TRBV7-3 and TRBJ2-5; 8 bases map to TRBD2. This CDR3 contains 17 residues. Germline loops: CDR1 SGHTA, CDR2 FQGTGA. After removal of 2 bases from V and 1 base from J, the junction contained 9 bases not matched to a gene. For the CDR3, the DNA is TGTGCCAGCAGCTTAGCGGCGGGACTAGGAGGCCAAGAGACCCAGTACTTC. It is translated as CASSLAAGLGGQETQYF.

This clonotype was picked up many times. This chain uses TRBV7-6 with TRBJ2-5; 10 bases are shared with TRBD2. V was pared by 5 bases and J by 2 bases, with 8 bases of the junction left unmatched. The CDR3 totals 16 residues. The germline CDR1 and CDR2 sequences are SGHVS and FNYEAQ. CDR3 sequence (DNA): TGTGCCAGCAGCCTCGGACTAGCGGAGACACAAGAGACCCAGTACTTC. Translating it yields CASSLGLAETQETQYF.

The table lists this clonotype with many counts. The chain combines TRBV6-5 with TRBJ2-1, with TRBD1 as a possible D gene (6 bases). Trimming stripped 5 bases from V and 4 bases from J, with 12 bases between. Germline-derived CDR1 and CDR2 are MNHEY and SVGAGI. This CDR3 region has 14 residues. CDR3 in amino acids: CASSDRTAYNEQFF. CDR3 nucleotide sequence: TGTGCCAGCAGTGATCGGACAGCTTACAATGAGCAGTTCTTC.